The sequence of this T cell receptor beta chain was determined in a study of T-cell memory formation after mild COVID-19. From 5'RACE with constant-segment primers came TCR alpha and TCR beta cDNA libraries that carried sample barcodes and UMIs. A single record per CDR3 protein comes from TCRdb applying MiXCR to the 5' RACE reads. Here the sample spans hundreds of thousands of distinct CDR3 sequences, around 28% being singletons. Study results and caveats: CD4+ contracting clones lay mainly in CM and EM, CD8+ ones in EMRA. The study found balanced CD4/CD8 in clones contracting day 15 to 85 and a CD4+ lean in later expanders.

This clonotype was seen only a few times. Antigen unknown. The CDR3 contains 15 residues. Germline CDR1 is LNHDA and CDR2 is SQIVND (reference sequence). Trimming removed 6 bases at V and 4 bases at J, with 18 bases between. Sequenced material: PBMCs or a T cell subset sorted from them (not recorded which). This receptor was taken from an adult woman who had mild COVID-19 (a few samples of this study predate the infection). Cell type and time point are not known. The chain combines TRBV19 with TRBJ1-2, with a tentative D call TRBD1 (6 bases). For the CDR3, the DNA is TGTGCCAGTAGCACCGGACAGTTGACCGCCTATGGCTACACCTTC. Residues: CASSTGQLTAYGYTF.